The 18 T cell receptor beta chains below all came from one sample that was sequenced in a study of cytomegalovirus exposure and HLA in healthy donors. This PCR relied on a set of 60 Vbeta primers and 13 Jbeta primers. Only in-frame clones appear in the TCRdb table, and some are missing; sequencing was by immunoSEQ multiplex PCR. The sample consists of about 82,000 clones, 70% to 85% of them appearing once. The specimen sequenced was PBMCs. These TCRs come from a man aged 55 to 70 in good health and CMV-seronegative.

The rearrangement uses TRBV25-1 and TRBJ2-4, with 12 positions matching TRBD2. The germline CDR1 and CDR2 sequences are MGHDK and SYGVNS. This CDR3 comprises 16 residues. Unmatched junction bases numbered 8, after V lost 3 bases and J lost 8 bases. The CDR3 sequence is CASSDDLAGGEHIQYF. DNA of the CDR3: TGTGCCAGCAGTGACGATCTAGCGGGGGGGGAACACATTCAGTACTTC.

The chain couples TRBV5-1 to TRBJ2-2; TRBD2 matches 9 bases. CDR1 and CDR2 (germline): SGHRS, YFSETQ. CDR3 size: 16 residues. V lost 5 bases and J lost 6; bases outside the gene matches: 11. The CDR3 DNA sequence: TGCGCCAGCAGTACCCTAAGCGGGGGGTTCCCCGGGGAGCTGTTTTTT. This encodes CASSTLSGGFPGELFF. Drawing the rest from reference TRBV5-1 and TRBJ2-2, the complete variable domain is KAGVTQTPRYLIKTRGQQVTLSCSPISGHRSVSWYQQTPGQGLQFLFEYFSETQRNKGNFPGRFSGRQFSNSRSEMNVSTLELGDSALYLCASSTLSGGFPGELFFGEGSRLTVL.

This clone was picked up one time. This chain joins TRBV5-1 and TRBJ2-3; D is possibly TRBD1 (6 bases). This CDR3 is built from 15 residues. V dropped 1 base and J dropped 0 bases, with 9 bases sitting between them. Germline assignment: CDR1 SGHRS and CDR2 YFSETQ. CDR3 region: CASSLTDSSTDTQYF. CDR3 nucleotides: TGCGCCAGCAGCTTGACGGACAGTAGCACAGATACGCAGTATTTT.

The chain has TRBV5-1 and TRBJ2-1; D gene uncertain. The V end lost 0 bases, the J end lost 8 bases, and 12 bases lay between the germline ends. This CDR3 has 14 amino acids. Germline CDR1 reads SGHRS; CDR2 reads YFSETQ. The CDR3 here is CASSLGVSSDEQFF. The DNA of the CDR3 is TGCGCCAGCAGCTTGGGCGTGAGCAGCGATGAGCAGTTCTTC.

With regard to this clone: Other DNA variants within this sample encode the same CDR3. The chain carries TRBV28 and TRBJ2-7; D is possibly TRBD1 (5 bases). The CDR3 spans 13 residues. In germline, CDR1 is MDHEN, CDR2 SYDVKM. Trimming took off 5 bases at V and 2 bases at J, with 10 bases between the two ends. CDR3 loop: CASSPRGPYEQYF. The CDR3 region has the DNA TGTGCCAGCAGTCCAAGGGGTCCCTACGAGCAGTACTTC.

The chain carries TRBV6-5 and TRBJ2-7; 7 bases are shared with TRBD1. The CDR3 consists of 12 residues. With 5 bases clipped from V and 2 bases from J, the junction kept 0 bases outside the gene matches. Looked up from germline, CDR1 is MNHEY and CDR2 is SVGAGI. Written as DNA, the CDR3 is TGTGCCAGCAGTGGGACAGCCTACGAGCAGTACTTC. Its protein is CASSGTAYEQYF.

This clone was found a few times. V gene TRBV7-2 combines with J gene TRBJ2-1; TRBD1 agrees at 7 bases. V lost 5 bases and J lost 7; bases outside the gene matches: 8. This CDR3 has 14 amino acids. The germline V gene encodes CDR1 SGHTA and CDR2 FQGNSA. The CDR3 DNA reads TGTGCCAGCAGCCCACGACAGGGTGCGAATGAGCAGTTCTTC. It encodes CASSPRQGANEQFF.

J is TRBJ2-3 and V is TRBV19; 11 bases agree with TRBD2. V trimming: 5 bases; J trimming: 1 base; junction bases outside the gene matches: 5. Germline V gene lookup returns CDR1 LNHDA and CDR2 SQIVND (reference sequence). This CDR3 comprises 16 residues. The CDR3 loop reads CASSPQTSGGTDTQYF. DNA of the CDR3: TGTGCCAGTAGTCCCCAGACTAGCGGGGGCACAGATACGCAGTATTTT.

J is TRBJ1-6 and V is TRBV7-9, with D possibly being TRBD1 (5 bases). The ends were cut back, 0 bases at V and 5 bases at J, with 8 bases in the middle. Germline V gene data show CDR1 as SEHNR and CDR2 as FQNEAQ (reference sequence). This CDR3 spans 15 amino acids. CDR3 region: CASSLADSHNSPLHF. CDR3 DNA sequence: TGTGCCAGCAGCTTAGCTGACAGCCATAATTCACCCCTCCACTTT.

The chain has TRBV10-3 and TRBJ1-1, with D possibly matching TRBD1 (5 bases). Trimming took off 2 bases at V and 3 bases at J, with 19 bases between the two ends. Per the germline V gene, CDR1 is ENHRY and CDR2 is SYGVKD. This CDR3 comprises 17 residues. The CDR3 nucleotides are TGTGCCATCAGTGAGAGCCTAGGGGTGGGAGGGGACACTGAAGCTTTCTTT. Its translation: CAISESLGVGGDTEAFF.

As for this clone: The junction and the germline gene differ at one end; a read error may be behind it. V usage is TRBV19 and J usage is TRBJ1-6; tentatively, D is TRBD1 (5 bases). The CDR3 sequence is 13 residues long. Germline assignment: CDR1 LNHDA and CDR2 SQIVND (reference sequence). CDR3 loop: CASQGVKNLPLHF. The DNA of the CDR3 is TGTGCCAGTCAAGGGGTGAAAAATTTACCCCTCCACTTT.

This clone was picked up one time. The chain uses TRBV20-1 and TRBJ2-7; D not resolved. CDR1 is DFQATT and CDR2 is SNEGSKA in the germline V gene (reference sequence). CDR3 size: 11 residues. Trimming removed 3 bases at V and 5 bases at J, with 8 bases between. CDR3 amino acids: CSASRNNEQYF. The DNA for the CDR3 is TGCAGTGCTAGCAGAAATAACGAGCAGTACTTC.

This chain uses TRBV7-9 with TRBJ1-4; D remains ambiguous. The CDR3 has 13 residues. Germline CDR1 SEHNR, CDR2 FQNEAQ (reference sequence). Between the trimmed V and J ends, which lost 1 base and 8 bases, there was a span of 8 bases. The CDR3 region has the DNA TGTGCCAGCAGCTTAGTTGGGAGGGAAAAACTGTTTTTT. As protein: CASSLVGREKLFF.

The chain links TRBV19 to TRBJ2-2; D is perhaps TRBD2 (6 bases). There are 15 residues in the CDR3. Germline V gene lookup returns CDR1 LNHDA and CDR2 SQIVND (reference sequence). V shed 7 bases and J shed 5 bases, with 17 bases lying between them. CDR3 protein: CASTTAGGRTGELFF. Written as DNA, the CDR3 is TGTGCCAGTACCACCGCCGGGGGTCGGACCGGGGAGCTGTTTTTT.

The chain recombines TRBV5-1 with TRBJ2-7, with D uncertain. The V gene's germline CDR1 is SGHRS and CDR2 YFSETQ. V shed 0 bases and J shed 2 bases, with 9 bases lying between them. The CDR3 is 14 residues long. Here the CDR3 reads CASSLVDKPYEQYF. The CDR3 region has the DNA TGCGCCAGCAGCTTGGTCGACAAACCCTACGAGCAGTACTTC. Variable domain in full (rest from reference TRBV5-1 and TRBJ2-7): KAGVTQTPRYLIKTRGQQVTLSCSPISGHRSVSWYQQTPGQGLQFLFEYFSETQRNKGNFPGRFSGRQFSNSRSEMNVSTLELGDSALYLCASSLVDKPYEQYFGPGTRLTVT.

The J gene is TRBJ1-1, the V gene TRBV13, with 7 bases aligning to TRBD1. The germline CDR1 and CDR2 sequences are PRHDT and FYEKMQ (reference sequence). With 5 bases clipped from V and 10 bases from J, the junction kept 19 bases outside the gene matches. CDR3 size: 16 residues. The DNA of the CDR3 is TGTGCCAGCAGCGATGAACCGGGACAGAGGGCGCCCGGAGCTTTCTTT. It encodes CASSDEPGQRAPGAFF.

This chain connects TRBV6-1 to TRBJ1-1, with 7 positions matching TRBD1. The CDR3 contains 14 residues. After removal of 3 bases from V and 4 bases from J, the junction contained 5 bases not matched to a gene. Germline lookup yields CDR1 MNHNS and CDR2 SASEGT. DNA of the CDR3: TGTGCCAGCAGTGATAGGGACAGCCGCACTGAAGCTTTCTTT. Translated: CASSDRDSRTEAFF.

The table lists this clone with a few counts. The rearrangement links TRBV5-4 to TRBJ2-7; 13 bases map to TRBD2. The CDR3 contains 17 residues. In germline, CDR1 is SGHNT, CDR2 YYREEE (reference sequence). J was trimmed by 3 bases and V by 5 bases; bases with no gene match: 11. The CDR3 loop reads CASRPGTSGNKGYEQYF. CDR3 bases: TGTGCCAGCAGGCCCGGGACTAGCGGGAACAAGGGCTACGAGCAGTACTTC.